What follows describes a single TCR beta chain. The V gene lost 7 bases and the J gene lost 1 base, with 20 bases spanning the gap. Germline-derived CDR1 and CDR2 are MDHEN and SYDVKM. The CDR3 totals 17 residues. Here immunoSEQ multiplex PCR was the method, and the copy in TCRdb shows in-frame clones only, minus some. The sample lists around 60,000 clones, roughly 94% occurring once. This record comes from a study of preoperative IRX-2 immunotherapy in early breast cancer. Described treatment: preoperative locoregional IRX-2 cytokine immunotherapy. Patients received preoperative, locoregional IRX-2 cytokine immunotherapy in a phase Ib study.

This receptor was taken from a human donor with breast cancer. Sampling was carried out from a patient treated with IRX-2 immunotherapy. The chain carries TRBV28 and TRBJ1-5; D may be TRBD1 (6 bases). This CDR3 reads CASKLQGFGVSNQPQHF. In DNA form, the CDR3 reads TGTGCCAGCAAACTACAGGGTTTCGGGGTGAGCAATCAGCCCCAGCATTTT.